Presented here are 31 T cell receptor beta chains from one specimen sequenced in a study of blood T cell repertoires in COVID-19. Assay used: immunoSEQ multiplex PCR; TCRdb lists only in-frame clones, some missing. The sample holds some 220,000 clones, roughly 84% seen once. Sequenced material: peripheral blood. These receptors came from a woman younger than 45 who had recovered from COVID-19.

The V call is TRBV28, the J call TRBJ2-3, with TRBD2 matching 13 bases. The CDR3 spans 20 residues. Germline V gene sequence: CDR1 MDHEN, CDR2 SYDVKM. J gave up 1 base and V 4 bases, and 14 bases lay outside the gene matches. This chain's CDR3 is CASSSGTSGKGNLGTDTQYF. CDR3 nucleotides: TGTGCCAGCAGTTCCGGGACTAGCGGGAAAGGGAACCTTGGCACAGATACGCAGTATTTT.

This clone was picked up one time. This chain connects TRBV15 to TRBJ2-7; 7 nucleotides align to TRBD2. V trimming: 0 bases; J trimming: 2 bases; junction bases outside the gene matches: 7. The CDR3 is 16 amino acids. The germline V gene encodes CDR1 LNHNV and CDR2 YYDKDF (reference sequence). The CDR3 sequence is CATSRDGLGVTYEQYF. The CDR3 nucleotides are TGTGCCACCAGCAGAGATGGACTAGGGGTAACCTACGAGCAGTACTTC. Using reference TRBV15 and TRBJ2-7 for the parts outside the CDR3, the full variable domain is DAMVIQNPRYQVTQFGKPVTLSCSQTLNHNVMYWYQQKSSQAPKLLFHYYDKDFNNEADTPDNFQSRRPNTSFCFLDIRSPGLGDTAMYLCATSRDGLGVTYEQYFGPGTRLTVT.

The J gene is TRBJ2-2, the V gene TRBV7-9; D is unclear. The CDR3 has 12 residues. Germline CDR1 SEHNR, CDR2 FQNEAQ (reference sequence). The V and J ends lost 4 bases and 4 bases respectively, with 4 bases between them. CDR3 nucleotides: TGTGCCAGCAGCTCCTCCACCGGGGAGCTGTTTTTT. The encoded protein is CASSSSTGELFF.

The chain recombines TRBV10-3 with TRBJ2-1; 10 bases agree with TRBD1. The CDR3 is 18 amino acids. J gave up 3 bases and V 4 bases, and 12 bases lay outside the gene matches. CDR1 and CDR2 from the germline V gene are ENHRY and SYGVKD. CDR3 region: CAISGQGADTAHYNEQFF. In nucleotides, the CDR3 is TGTGCCATCAGTGGACAGGGGGCCGATACGGCCCACTACAATGAGCAGTTCTTC.

The genes are TRBV18 and TRBJ2-5, with 7 bases identical to TRBD1. CDR1 is KGHSH and CDR2 is LQKENI in the germline V gene. V lost 3 bases, J lost 5 bases, and 12 bases stayed unmatched. The CDR3 runs 16 residues. Written as DNA, the CDR3 is TGTGCCAGCTCACCTTCACCGGGACAGTTAGTGGAGACCCAGTACTTC. Its translation is CASSPSPGQLVETQYF.

The genes are TRBV10-3 and TRBJ2-7; 7 nucleotides line up with TRBD1. CDR1 is ENHRY and CDR2 is SYGVKD in the germline V gene. Losses at the gene ends were 0 bases for V and 1 base for J; bases not matched to a gene: 12. This CDR3 comprises 18 residues. CDR3 residues: CAISESRVSGTVSYEQYF. DNA of the CDR3: TGTGCCATCAGTGAGTCGAGGGTATCCGGGACAGTTTCCTACGAGCAGTACTTC.

The V call is TRBV5-1, the J call TRBJ1-1, with D unclear. CDR3 length equals 11 residues. Trimming cost V 4 bases and J 8 bases, with 9 bases left between them. In germline, CDR1 is SGHRS, CDR2 YFSETQ. The CDR3 DNA is TGCGCCAGCAGCGTCGGGGAGGAAGCTTTCTTT. This translates into CASSVGEEAFF. The full variable domain, with the rest looked up from reference TRBV5-1 and TRBJ1-1, is KAGVTQTPRYLIKTRGQQVTLSCSPISGHRSVSWYQQTPGQGLQFLFEYFSETQRNKGNFPGRFSGRQFSNSRSEMNVSTLELGDSALYLCASSVGEEAFFGQGTRLTVV.

This sequence joins TRBV6-5 and TRBJ2-7, with TRBD1 identical over 9 bases. Trimming removed 6 bases from V and 3 bases from J; junction bases left unmatched: 9. Germline-derived CDR1 and CDR2 are MNHEY and SVGAGI. The CDR3 runs to 15 residues. CDR3 residues: CASRPGQGSRYEQYF. As DNA, the CDR3 is TGTGCCAGCAGACCGGGACAGGGAAGCCGCTACGAGCAGTACTTC.

V is TRBV28 and J is TRBJ2-2; TRBD1 might be the D (6 bases). CDR3 length: 14 amino acids. The ends were cut back, 6 bases at V and 7 bases at J, with 15 bases in the middle. Germline assignment: CDR1 MDHEN and CDR2 SYDVKM. CDR3 region: CASSLARGLGELFF. The CDR3 nucleotides read TGTGCCAGCAGCCTAGCCAGGGGCCTCGGGGAGCTGTTTTTT.

V is TRBV2 and J is TRBJ2-1, with 9 bases matching TRBD1. CDR1 and CDR2 (germline): SNHLY, FYNNEI. J was trimmed by 10 bases and V by 7 bases; bases with no gene match: 14. CDR3 length equals 15 residues. CDR3 coding DNA: TGTGCCAGCATCAAGGGACAGGGATTTTCTATAGAGCAGTTCTTC. It codes for CASIKGQGFSIEQFF.

The chain joins TRBV6-6 to TRBJ2-7, with a tentative D call TRBD1 (6 bases). Germline lookup yields CDR1 MNHNY and CDR2 SVGAGI (reference sequence). This CDR3 has 13 residues. The V gene lost 5 bases and the J gene lost 2 bases, with 10 bases spanning the gap. The CDR3 loop is CASSHRETYEQYF. DNA of the CDR3: TGTGCCAGCAGTCACAGGGAGACCTACGAGCAGTACTTC.

This chain joins TRBV11-2 and TRBJ2-1; 7 nucleotides line up with TRBD1. The CDR3 has 16 amino acids. Germline CDR1 is SGHAT and CDR2 is FQNNGV. The V gene end was trimmed by 1 base and the J gene end by 2 bases; junction bases not matched to a gene: 5. The CDR3 spells CASSLGQGFTYNEQFF. DNA of the CDR3: TGTGCCAGCAGCTTAGGACAGGGATTTACCTACAATGAGCAGTTCTTC. The variable domain in full, completed from reference TRBV11-2 and TRBJ2-1, reads EAGVAQSPRYKIIEKRQSVAFWCNPISGHATLYWYQQILGQGPKLLIQFQNNGVVDDSQLPKDRFSAERLKGVDSTLKIQPAKLEDSAVYLCASSLGQGFTYNEQFFGPGTRLTVL.

The chain recombines TRBV7-3 with TRBJ2-1; the match to TRBD1 covers 9 bases. The CDR3 extends over 15 amino acids. The germline V gene has CDR1 SGHTA and CDR2 FQGTGA. V gave up 5 bases and J gave up 8 bases; unmatched junction bases: 10. CDR3 sequence: CASSGGQGRLYEQFF. CDR3 DNA: TGTGCCAGCAGCGGGGGACAGGGAAGGCTTTATGAGCAGTTCTTC.

The gene calls are TRBV6-5 and TRBJ1-5; D not resolved. CDR3 length: 14 residues. The V end was cut by 7 bases, the J end by 0 bases, with 10 bases between. In germline, CDR1 is MNHEY, CDR2 SVGAGI. The CDR3 loop is CASNPGYSNQPQHF. In DNA form, the CDR3 reads TGTGCCAGCAATCCGGGTTATAGCAATCAGCCCCAGCATTTT.

The chain uses TRBV29-1 and TRBJ2-1; 8 nucleotides line up with TRBD1. This CDR3 has 11 amino acids. V dropped 7 bases and J dropped 9; count of bases not matched to a gene: 5. The V gene's germline CDR1 is SQVTM and CDR2 ANQGSEA. DNA for the CDR3: TGCAGCGCACGGACAGGGACTGAGCAGTTCTTC. As protein: CSARTGTEQFF.

DNA for the CDR3: TGCGCCAGCAGCCCCACACCGGGTCTGGAGACCCAGTACTTC. Protein: CASSPTPGLETQYF. V usage is TRBV4-1 and J usage is TRBJ2-5; D ambiguous. There are 14 residues in the CDR3. CDR1 and CDR2 from the germline V gene are MGHRA and YSYEKL. Between the trimmed V and J ends, which lost 4 bases and 5 bases, there was a span of 14 bases.

This chain connects TRBV5-1 to TRBJ1-6; 8 bases are shared with TRBD1. The CDR3 spans 15 residues. Germline V gives CDR1 SGHRS, CDR2 YFSETQ. V dropped 5 bases and J dropped 6; count of bases not matched to a gene: 7. CDR3 DNA: TGCGCCAGCAGACTTGGACAGGGAAGTAATTCACCCCTCCACTTT. Translation gives CASRLGQGSNSPLHF.

V gene TRBV15 combines with J gene TRBJ2-5; possibly TRBD2 for D (6 bases). Germline CDR1 is LNHNV and CDR2 is YYDKDF (reference sequence). V was trimmed by 2 bases and J by 5 bases, leaving 18 bases between them. There are 16 residues in the CDR3. The CDR3 spells CATSRSGVTSGETQYF. As DNA, the CDR3 is TGTGCCACCAGCAGATCGGGCGTGACTAGTGGGGAGACCCAGTACTTC.

The chain employs TRBV30 and TRBJ1-6; D call uncertain. The CDR3 extends over 14 amino acids. Trimming took 4 bases from V and 9 from J, leaving 16 bases between them. Germline lookup yields CDR1 GTSNPN and CDR2 SVGIG (reference sequence). The DNA for the CDR3 is TGTGCCTGGACCTCCGGGTCTGAGGGTTCACCCCTCCACTTT. It encodes CAWTSGSEGSPLHF.

For the CDR3, the DNA is TGTGCCAGCAGACAAAGGACAGGGGTTAAAACTGAAGCTTTCTTT. This encodes CASRQRTGVKTEAFF. The chain combines TRBV2 with TRBJ1-1; TRBD1 matches at 9 bases. J was trimmed by 5 bases and V by 6 bases; bases with no gene match: 10. Germline lookup yields CDR1 SNHLY and CDR2 FYNNEI. This CDR3 is built from 15 residues.

CDR3 region: CASSQTEGVLTSGSLGERFF. The CDR3 DNA reads TGTGCCAGCAGCCAAACCGAAGGGGTATTAACTAGCGGGAGTTTGGGGGAACGGTTCTTC. The rearrangement joins TRBV3-1 (or the pseudogene TRBV3-2) to TRBJ2-1; 11 bases map to TRBD2. Trimming at V came to 2 bases and at J to 15 bases, leaving 27 bases not matched to a gene. This CDR3 is built from 20 residues. CDR1 is LGHDT and CDR2 is YNNKEL in the germline V gene (reference sequence).

Here the CDR3 reads CASSHNFRGEKLFF. The DNA of the CDR3 is TGTGCCAGCAGCCATAATTTCCGCGGTGAAAAACTGTTTTTT. The rearrangement uses TRBV11-2 and TRBJ1-4; D is uncertain. The V gene's germline CDR1 is SGHAT and CDR2 FQNNGV. V lost 5 bases, J lost 7 bases, and 14 bases lay in between. This CDR3 has 14 amino acids.

The rearrangement links TRBV6-5 to TRBJ1-6; D is unclear. V lost 0 bases to trimming and J lost 3 bases, with 6 bases between them. CDR1 MNHEY and CDR2 SVGAGI come from the germline V gene. The CDR3 has 15 amino acids. CDR3 residues: CASSYSTVYNSPLHF. The CDR3 DNA sequence: TGTGCCAGCAGTTACTCTACAGTCTATAATTCACCCCTCCACTTT.

The chain recombines TRBV10-2 with TRBJ2-7, with 8 bases matching TRBD2. This CDR3 has 15 amino acids. V trimming: 2 bases; J trimming: 4 bases; junction bases outside the gene matches: 7. The germline CDR1 and CDR2 sequences are WSHSY and SAAADI. CDR3 loop: CASSEGAGDTYEQYF. CDR3 nucleotides: TGCGCCAGCAGTGAGGGAGCGGGAGATACGTACGAGCAGTACTTC.

This clone was detected only a few times. V usage is TRBV6-5 and J usage is TRBJ2-3; 10 bases match TRBD2. V shed 0 bases and J 5 bases; nucleotides not matched to a gene: 5. The CDR3 sequence is 16 residues long. Germline V gene lookup returns CDR1 MNHEY and CDR2 SVGAGI. The DNA for the CDR3 is TGTGCCAGCAGTTACTCTGAGCGGGAGGGAAAAGATACGCAGTATTTT. Amino acids: CASSYSEREGKDTQYF.

This rearrangement joins TRBV18 to TRBJ1-1; D call uncertain. Germline V CDR1 and CDR2: KGHSH, LQKENI. Trimming shortened V by 8 bases and J by 1 base, and 11 bases separated the two germline ends. CDR3 size: 13 residues. The CDR3 DNA follows: TGTGCCAGCCTGCAAACACCGAACACTGAAGCTTTCTTT. Its translation: CASLQTPNTEAFF.

The chain recombines TRBV3-1 (or the pseudogene TRBV3-2) with TRBJ2-1, with 16 bases fitting TRBD2. The CDR3 totals 15 residues. The germline V gene has CDR1 LGHDT and CDR2 YNNKEL (reference sequence). Trimming at V came to 0 bases and at J to 15 bases, leaving 5 bases not matched to a gene. The CDR3 coding sequence is TGTGCCAGCAGCCAAGATGGGACTAGCGGGAGGGCCCCGTTCTTC. This codes for CASSQDGTSGRAPFF.

Turning to this clone: Mismatch with germline at one junction end may stem from a read error. The rearrangement uses TRBV29-1 and TRBJ1-3; 9 bases line up with TRBD1. CDR1 is SQVTM and CDR2 is ANQGSEA in the germline V gene. The CDR3 loop spans 12 amino acids. CDR3 sequence reads: CSVEESDRGAHF. CDR3 nucleotide sequence: TGCAGCGTTGAAGAGTCGGACAGGGGAGCCCATTTT.

This rearrangement joins TRBV14 to TRBJ2-5, with D unclear. Germline V gene lookup returns CDR1 SGHDN and CDR2 FVKESK. V was pared by 0 bases and J by 5 bases, with 4 bases between. The CDR3 has 12 amino acids. The CDR3 spells CASSQERETQYF. CDR3 sequence (DNA): TGTGCCAGCAGCCAAGAACGGGAGACCCAGTACTTC. The whole variable domain, remainder taken from reference TRBV14 and TRBJ2-5, is EAGVTQFPSHSVIEKGQTVTLRCDPISGHDNLYWYRRVMGKEIKFLLHFVKESKQDESGMPNNRFLAERTGGTYSTLKVQPAELEDSGVYFCASSQERETQYFGPGTRLLVL.

This clone came up once. The chain joins TRBV5-1 to TRBJ2-7; 9 nucleotides match TRBD1. The germline V gene encodes CDR1 SGHRS and CDR2 YFSETQ. This CDR3 is 15 amino acids long. J lost 2 bases, V lost 4 bases, and 7 bases had no gene match. Here the CDR3 reads CASSRLGQGTYEQYF. The CDR3 DNA reads as TGCGCCAGCAGCCGGTTGGGACAGGGTACCTACGAGCAGTACTTC.

This chain joins TRBV5-4 and TRBJ1-1, with 8 bases aligning to TRBD1. Trimming removed 2 bases from V and 4 bases from J; junction bases left unmatched: 7. Germline V gene lookup returns CDR1 SGHNT and CDR2 YYREEE (reference sequence). The CDR3 length is 15 residues. This CDR3 reads CASSFGQGAGTEAFF. As DNA, the CDR3 is TGTGCCAGCAGCTTCGGGCAGGGGGCAGGCACTGAAGCTTTCTTT.